What follows is one TCR beta chain and its context. Other DNA sequences in the sample encode the same CDR3. Authors' analysis steps: Amplification from reference gene primers served as the basis for estimated nucleated cell counts. Method: immunoSEQ multiplex PCR; TCRdb's copy keeps in-frame clones and lacks some. The V and J calls and clone size are taken from that table; D and trimming were inferred from the DNA. The sample has fewer than 65,000 clones, 80% to 85% seen once; the top ten hold roughly a tenth. The entry originates in a study of blood T cell repertoires in COVID-19. Background on the study: COVID-19 samples, acute and convalescent, were from the United States, Italy and Spain. The cDNA or gDNA used as material had been derived from T cells, B-cell-depleted T cells, or PBMCs.

The Seattle patients, enrolled during active infection, were followed longitudinally. The CDR3 is 11 residues long. Germline CDR1 GTSNPN, CDR2 SVGIG (reference sequence). With 3 bases removed from V and 2 bases from J, the gap between germline ends came to 4 bases. V gene TRBV30 combines with J gene TRBJ1-2; D remains ambiguous. Sample: peripheral blood. This TCR came from a man in his thirties or forties with COVID-19, enrolled during active disease. This CDR3 reads CAWSLNYGYTF. The CDR3 nucleotides are TGTGCCTGGAGCCTAAACTATGGCTACACCTTC.